The 30 T cell receptor beta chains below come from one sample, sequenced in a study of CD8 T cells in Susac syndrome. The authors reverse transcribed roughly 0.5 to 1 ug RNA with random hexamers. TCRdb re-derived calls from the immunoSEQ multiplex PCR reads in MiXCR, one entry per CDR3 protein. The repertoire holds more than 120,000 distinct CDR3 sequences, 94% seen once, with about 0.076% in the top ten. The sequencing input was CD4+ T cells from PBMCs. These receptors all come from a human donor in good health.

The V and J genes are TRBV15 and TRBJ1-5; TRBD1 is a possible D gene (5 bases). The CDR3 covers 13 residues. The V end lost 8 bases, the J end lost 1 base, and 9 bases lay between the germline ends. Germline V gives CDR1 LNHNV, CDR2 YYDKDF (reference sequence). CDR3 sequence: CATRGQSNQPQHF. The CDR3 DNA sequence: TGTGCCACCCGGGGCCAGAGCAATCAGCCCCAGCATTTT. Full variable domain (missing parts from reference TRBV15 and TRBJ1-5): DAMVIQNPRYQVTQFGKPVTLSCSQTLNHNVMYWYQQKSSQAPKLLFHYYDKDFNNEADTPDNFQSRRPNTSFCFLDIRSPGLGDTAMYLCATRGQSNQPQHFGDGTRLSIL.

The genes are TRBV6-2 or TRBV6-3 and TRBJ2-5, with 8 bases lining up with TRBD2. The germline CDR1 and CDR2 sequences are MNHEY and SVGEGT. V was pared by 0 bases and J by 1 base, with 4 bases of the junction left unmatched. CDR3 size: 16 residues. The CDR3 loop is CASSYSQTSAQETQYF. In nucleotides, the CDR3 is TGTGCCAGCAGTTACTCTCAGACTAGCGCCCAAGAGACCCAGTACTTC.

The rearrangement joins TRBV10-3 to TRBJ2-3; TRBD1 matches at 9 bases. The germline V gene has CDR1 ENHRY and CDR2 SYGVKD. The CDR3 contains 13 residues. Losses at the gene ends were 10 bases for V and 4 bases for J; bases not matched to a gene: 6. CDR3 in DNA: TGTGCCACCCGGACAGGGGACGCAGATACGCAGTATTTT. Encoded protein: CATRTGDADTQYF.

The J gene is TRBJ2-7, the V gene TRBV2; a possible D gene is TRBD2 (6 bases). The CDR3 contains 14 residues. Per germline, CDR1 SNHLY and CDR2 FYNNEI. V lost 3 bases to trimming and J lost 3 bases, with 12 bases between them. For the CDR3, the DNA is TGTGCCAGCAGTGAGCCGGGACTGATCTACGAGCAGTACTTC. This sequence encodes CASSEPGLIYEQYF.

The chain has TRBV20-1 and TRBJ2-3; D remains ambiguous. Germline lookup yields CDR1 DFQATT and CDR2 SNEGSKA (reference sequence). The CDR3 covers 12 residues. Trimming pared 2 bases from V and 2 bases from J, leaving 5 bases between. This CDR3 reads CSARTITDTQYF. Here the CDR3 DNA reads TGCAGTGCTAGAACGATCACAGATACGCAGTATTTT.

The genes are TRBV27 and TRBJ2-1; a possible D gene is TRBD1 (5 bases). The CDR3 has 15 amino acids. Germline CDR1 MNHEY, CDR2 SMNVEV (reference sequence). Trimming took 0 bases from V and 9 from J, leaving 15 bases between them. CDR3 sequence: CASSLSPGLAFEQFF. In DNA form, the CDR3 reads TGTGCCAGCAGTTTATCGCCAGGGCTTGCTTTTGAGCAGTTCTTC.

This chain connects TRBV28 to TRBJ1-2; TRBD1 aligns across 7 bases. This CDR3 is built from 16 residues. The junction had 14 bases not matched to a gene; V was cut back by 6 bases and J by 4 bases. The germline CDR1 and CDR2 sequences are MDHEN and SYDVKM. For the CDR3, the DNA is TGTGCCAGCAGCACTCCCGGACAGGCTGTCGGCTATGGCTACACCTTC. Encoded protein: CASSTPGQAVGYGYTF.

The chain couples TRBV28 to TRBJ2-5; D remains unclear. This CDR3 is 16 amino acids long. Trimming pared 5 bases from V and 2 bases from J, leaving 18 bases between. Germline V gives CDR1 MDHEN, CDR2 SYDVKM. CDR3 amino acids: CASSESPGKAQETQYF. CDR3 in DNA: TGTGCCAGCAGTGAGTCTCCGGGCAAGGCACAAGAGACCCAGTACTTC.

The chain couples TRBV28 to TRBJ2-7, with 7 bases matching TRBD2. J lost 0 bases, V lost 1 base, and 6 bases had no gene match. The CDR3 length is 16 residues. Germline CDR1 and CDR2: MDHEN and SYDVKM. The CDR3 DNA is TGTGCCAGCAGTTTATTGGGGGGGACTGCCTCCTACGAGCAGTACTTC. It yields the protein CASSLLGGTASYEQYF.

The chain employs TRBV3-1 and TRBJ2-3; D gene ambiguous. The V gene lost 3 bases and the J gene lost 6 bases, with 4 bases spanning the gap. CDR3 size: 11 residues. CDR1 LGHDT and CDR2 YNNKEL come from the germline V gene (reference sequence). CDR3 sequence: CASSHVDTQYF. The CDR3 DNA reads TGTGCCAGCAGCCACGTGGATACGCAGTATTTT.

As DNA, the CDR3 is TGTGCCAGCAGTGTCGAGGAGGGCGCCAATCAGCCCCAGCATTTT. Translated: CASSVEEGANQPQHF. The chain employs TRBV2 and TRBJ1-5; D gene unclear. The ends were cut back, 4 bases at V and 3 bases at J, with 13 bases in the middle. Germline CDR1 reads SNHLY; CDR2 reads FYNNEI. This CDR3 contains 15 residues.

As concerns this clonotype: Likely a read error: the CDR3 ends without its conserved phenylalanine or tryptophan. This rearrangement joins TRBV2 to TRBJ1-2; D gene ambiguous. Germline V lookup: CDR1 SNHLY, CDR2 FYNNEI. The CDR3 is 15 residues long. The V end was cut by 6 bases, the J end by 0 bases, with 14 bases between. CDR3 coding DNA: TGTGCCAGCAGCCCTAGGAGGGCAGCTAACTATGGCTACACCCTC. Amino acids: CASSPRRAANYGYTL.

The chain couples TRBV4-1 to TRBJ1-5; TRBD1 agrees at 7 bases. The germline gives CDR1 MGHRA, CDR2 YSYEKL. CDR3 length: 15 residues. J gave up 6 bases and V 1 base, and 6 bases lay outside the gene matches. The CDR3 region has the DNA TGCGCCAGCAGCCAAGTTGACAGGGATGGTCAGCCCCAGCATTTT. Residues: CASSQVDRDGQPQHF.

The rearrangement uses TRBV20-1 and TRBJ2-5, with 10 bases aligning to TRBD1. The germline V gene has CDR1 DFQATT and CDR2 SNEGSKA (reference sequence). The CDR3 is 15 amino acids. V shed 5 bases, J shed 5 bases, and the junction held 11 bases outside the gene matches. The CDR3 DNA follows: TGCAGTGCTGGCCGCCGGGACAGGGGTTGGGAGACCCAGTACTTC. Translation gives CSAGRRDRGWETQYF.

The chain recombines TRBV9 with TRBJ2-7, with TRBD2 matching 8 bases. The CDR3 sequence is 13 residues long. After removal of 0 bases from V and 7 bases from J, the junction contained 3 bases not matched to a gene. Germline V gives CDR1 SGDLS, CDR2 YYNGEE. In nucleotides, the CDR3 is TGTGCCAGCAGCGTAGGGACTAGCAGGGAGCAGTACTTC. It translates to CASSVGTSREQYF.

The gene calls are TRBV19 and TRBJ1-3; D not certain. The V and J ends lost 5 bases and 7 bases respectively, with 12 bases between them. Germline assignment: CDR1 LNHDA and CDR2 SQIVND (reference sequence). The CDR3 consists of 13 residues. In nucleotides, the CDR3 is TGTGCCAGTAGTGATCCACCGGGGAACACCATATATTTT. It yields the protein CASSDPPGNTIYF.

V is TRBV11-2 and J is TRBJ1-2; 12 nucleotides match TRBD1. The germline CDR1 and CDR2 sequences are SGHAT and FQNNGV. The CDR3 loop spans 16 amino acids. The ends lost 5 bases at V and 10 bases at J; junction bases unmatched: 14. The CDR3 is CASSVDGDRGRIAYTF. The CDR3 bases are TGTGCCAGCAGCGTCGATGGGGACAGGGGGCGCATCGCCTACACCTTC. Complete variable domain (other parts from reference TRBV11-2 and TRBJ1-2): EAGVAQSPRYKIIEKRQSVAFWCNPISGHATLYWYQQILGQGPKLLIQFQNNGVVDDSQLPKDRFSAERLKGVDSTLKIQPAKLEDSAVYLCASSVDGDRGRIAYTFGSGTRLTVV.

The chain links TRBV29-1 to TRBJ2-5, with TRBD2 identical over 11 bases. The CDR3 loop spans 15 amino acids. Germline values: CDR1 SQVTM, CDR2 ANQGSEA. Germline trimming cut 5 bases from V and 5 bases from J; bases unmatched to any gene: 10. In DNA, the CDR3 is TGCAGCGTTCCCGGGTCTAGCGGGAGGCGGGAGACCCAGTACTTC. Protein product: CSVPGSSGRRETQYF.

V usage is TRBV10-3 and J usage is TRBJ2-7; D might be TRBD1 or TRBD2, each matching 5 bases. The CDR3 sequence is 13 residues long. CDR1 ENHRY and CDR2 SYGVKD come from the germline V gene. Between the trimmed V and J ends, which lost 0 bases and 6 bases, there was a span of 9 bases. CDR3 sequence: CAISESMGVEQYF. The CDR3 nucleotides are TGTGCCATCAGTGAGTCGATGGGGGTCGAGCAGTACTTC.

The chain uses TRBV11-2 and TRBJ2-4, with 7 positions matching TRBD2. This CDR3 contains 14 residues. V was pared by 4 bases and J by 8 bases, with 8 bases of the junction left unmatched. The germline CDR1 and CDR2 sequences are SGHAT and FQNNGV. The CDR3 sequence is CASSSSGLEDIQYF. The CDR3 bases are TGTGCCAGCAGCTCTAGCGGCCTCGAGGACATTCAGTACTTC.

The V gene is TRBV6-1, the J gene TRBJ2-7; the match to TRBD1 covers 7 bases. Germline V gene data show CDR1 as MNHNS and CDR2 as SASEGT. V trimming: 3 bases; J trimming: 5 bases; junction bases outside the gene matches: 13. This CDR3 region has 16 residues. The CDR3: CASSDVAQGLRNEQYF. The DNA of the CDR3 is TGTGCCAGCAGTGACGTTGCACAGGGGTTAAGGAACGAGCAGTACTTC.

This clonotype showed up just once. The CDR3 nucleotides are TGTGCCAGCAGAACAGACAGAGAACCCAATCAGCCCCAGCATTTT. Its translation is CASRTDREPNQPQHF. The rearrangement uses TRBV6-5 and TRBJ1-5; weak D call: TRBD1 (5 bases). The CDR3 is 15 amino acids. V shed 6 bases and J shed 3 bases, with 15 bases lying between them. Germline CDR1 reads MNHEY; CDR2 reads SVGAGI.

V usage is TRBV3-1 and J usage is TRBJ2-7; 13 bases line up with TRBD2. Trimming cost V 0 bases and J 6 bases; bases outside gene matches: 5. This CDR3 is 16 amino acids long. Looked up from germline, CDR1 is LGHDT and CDR2 is YNNKEL (reference sequence). The CDR3 nucleotides are TGTGCCAGCAGCCAAGAAGCCGGGACTAGCGGGATCGAGCAGTACTTC. Its protein is CASSQEAGTSGIEQYF.

J is TRBJ2-2 and V is TRBV12-3 or TRBV12-4; D is perhaps TRBD1 or TRBD2 (5 bases each). V dropped 7 bases and J dropped 2 bases, with 20 bases sitting between them. The CDR3 spans 17 residues. CDR3 residues: CASTTPGSRLNTGELFF. The CDR3 bases are TGTGCCAGCACTACCCCAGGGAGCAGACTCAACACCGGGGAGCTGTTTTTT.

The chain is built from TRBV7-6 and TRBJ2-7; a weak D match, TRBD1 (6 bases). The germline CDR1 and CDR2 sequences are SGHVS and FNYEAQ. The CDR3 loop spans 15 amino acids. V lost 5 bases and J 2 bases, leaving 16 bases between the germline ends. The CDR3 reads CASSDFRTGTYEQYF. CDR3 in DNA: TGTGCCAGCAGCGACTTCCGTACAGGGACCTACGAGCAGTACTTC.

The chain is built from TRBV13 and TRBJ2-1; 14 bases agree with TRBD2. J gave up 7 bases and V 5 bases, and 7 bases lay outside the gene matches. Looked up from germline, CDR1 is PRHDT and CDR2 is FYEKMQ (reference sequence). There are 16 residues in the CDR3. The CDR3 region is CASSDKRTSGRNEQFF. Written as DNA, the CDR3 is TGTGCCAGCAGCGACAAACGGACTAGCGGGAGGAATGAGCAGTTCTTC. Filled out from reference TRBV13 and TRBJ2-1, the complete variable domain reads AAGVIQSPRHLIKEKRETATLKCYPIPRHDTVYWYQQGPGQDPQFLISFYEKMQSDKGSIPDRFSAQQFSDYHSELNMSSLELGDSALYFCASSDKRTSGRNEQFFGPGTRLTVL.

The chain joins TRBV12-3 or TRBV12-4 to TRBJ1-1, with 8 bases fitting TRBD1. The CDR3 spans 13 residues. With 6 bases clipped from V and 6 bases from J, the junction kept 6 bases outside the gene matches. The CDR3 nucleotides read TGTGCCAGCAGCCGGACAGGGAGCCCTGAAGCTTTCTTT. Residues: CASSRTGSPEAFF.

The chain carries TRBV3-1 and TRBJ2-5, with 9 bases matching TRBD2. This CDR3 is built from 15 residues. CDR1 and CDR2 (germline): LGHDT, YNNKEL (reference sequence). Trimming took 2 bases from V and 4 from J; bases not matched to a gene: 5. CDR3 loop: CASSQTSGFGETQYF. The CDR3 coding sequence is TGTGCCAGCAGCCAAACTAGCGGGTTTGGAGAGACCCAGTACTTC.

The chain employs TRBV18 and TRBJ2-5, with D uncertain. The V gene's germline CDR1 is KGHSH and CDR2 LQKENI. The CDR3 is 12 residues long. The V end lost 0 bases, the J end lost 5 bases, and 4 bases lay between the germline ends. CDR3 loop: CASSPPQETQYF. The CDR3 DNA is TGTGCCAGCTCACCACCCCAGGAGACCCAGTACTTC.

This chain uses TRBV6-1 with TRBJ2-7; D is possibly TRBD1 or TRBD2 (7 bases each). Germline V gene data show CDR1 as MNHNS and CDR2 as SASEGT. The length of the CDR3 is 14 residues. V lost 5 bases and J 4 bases, leaving 15 bases between the germline ends. CDR3 residues: CASSPPQGGYEQYF. DNA for the CDR3: TGTGCCAGCAGTCCACCTCAGGGGGGGTACGAGCAGTACTTC.